These 25 T cell receptor beta chains were all obtained from the same sample, sequenced in a study of graft-versus-host responses after intestinal transplantation (dated by TCRdb to the early 2020s). Receptor amplification or capture employed the immunoSEQ multiplex PCR assay. Here the immuneACCESS table is served through TCRdb, limited to in-frame sequences with V and J called. Missing clones are a known gap in these copies; in checked studies unresolved V genes cover under half, and the rest lacks a known reason. This sample is represented by tens of thousands of clones; 92% of them were singletons. Roughly 0.66% of the sample rests with the top ten. The material sequenced was PBMCs, taken 98 days after intestinal transplantation. The receptor source for this set is a human patient who received an intestinal transplant, so some T cells may come from the graft donor.

The rearrangement links TRBV6-6 to TRBJ1-5; weak D call: TRBD1 (6 bases). Germline CDR1 reads MNHNY; CDR2 reads SVGAGI (reference sequence). This CDR3 has 14 amino acids. Trimming stripped 6 bases from V and 7 bases from J, with 16 bases between. CDR3: CASRPQLTGQPQHF. CDR3 in DNA: TGTGCCAGCAGACCACAACTAACAGGGCAGCCCCAGCATTTT.

The CDR3 region is CASSSGQDPNEKLFF. The CDR3, as DNA: TGCGCCAGCAGCTCCGGACAGGACCCTAATGAAAAACTGTTTTTT. V and J are TRBV5-1 and TRBJ1-4; 7 bases line up with TRBD1. V lost 3 bases to trimming and J lost 3 bases; unmatched junction nucleotides: 5. CDR1 and CDR2 from the germline V gene are SGHRS and YFSETQ. The CDR3 is made up of 15 amino acids.

This clone appeared a single time. This chain joins TRBV9 and TRBJ1-5; D is perhaps TRBD1 (5 bases). The germline gives CDR1 SGDLS, CDR2 YYNGEE. The CDR3 has 14 amino acids. V was trimmed by 0 bases and J by 7 bases, leaving 11 bases between them. CDR3 DNA: TGTGCCAGCAGCGTAGGGCTCGGGGGACAGCCCCAGCATTTT. This gives the protein CASSVGLGGQPQHF.

The chain uses TRBV28 and TRBJ1-2; D is ambiguous. V was shortened by 4 bases and J by 3 bases, with 3 bases between the two germline ends. The CDR3 contains 11 residues. Germline CDR1 is MDHEN and CDR2 is SYDVKM. The CDR3 sequence: CASSSHYGYTF. The DNA for the CDR3 is TGTGCCAGCAGTTCACACTATGGCTACACCTTC.

J is TRBJ1-1 and V is TRBV28, with D hard to call. Trimming stripped 3 bases from V and 3 bases from J, with 20 bases between. CDR1 and CDR2 (germline): MDHEN, SYDVKM. This CDR3 is built from 17 residues. The CDR3 region is CASSLRRYWAFDTEAFF. In DNA, the CDR3 is TGTGCCAGCAGTTTGCGCAGGTACTGGGCTTTTGACACTGAAGCTTTCTTT.

The V call is TRBV4-2, the J call TRBJ2-7; 7 bases are shared with TRBD1. V lost 4 bases, J lost 5 bases, and 5 bases stayed unmatched. Germline CDR1 and CDR2: LGHNA and YNFKEQ. The CDR3 extends over 13 amino acids. The CDR3 protein is CASSPGQSDEQYF. Here the CDR3 DNA reads TGTGCCAGCAGCCCGGGACAGAGCGACGAGCAGTACTTC.

This chain joins TRBV5-1 and TRBJ2-3; D remains ambiguous. The CDR3 covers 17 residues. V lost 4 bases and J 2 bases, leaving 20 bases between the germline ends. Germline V gene sequence: CDR1 SGHRS, CDR2 YFSETQ. The CDR3 loop reads CASSQPLSGALTDTQYF. In nucleotides, the CDR3 is TGCGCCAGCAGCCAACCCCTAAGTGGAGCTCTCACAGATACGCAGTATTTT.

This clone was observed a few times. The rearrangement joins TRBV5-6 to TRBJ2-7, with D unclear. Per the germline V gene, CDR1 is SGHDT and CDR2 is YYEEEE. V shed 2 bases and J shed 7 bases, with 16 bases lying between them. The CDR3 loop spans 14 amino acids. DNA for the CDR3: TGTGCCAGCAGCTTTACAGCCCTAATGGGGGAGCAGTACTTC. Its protein product is CASSFTALMGEQYF.

This sequence joins TRBV6-5 and TRBJ2-7; D possibly matches TRBD1 or TRBD2 (6 bases each). The CDR3 totals 15 residues. Trimming stripped 5 bases from V and 2 bases from J, with 16 bases between. Germline CDR1 is MNHEY and CDR2 is SVGAGI. DNA of the CDR3: TGTGCCAGCAGTCCACGGGGGCCCGTCCCCTACGAGCAGTACTTC. This gives the protein CASSPRGPVPYEQYF.

The chain combines TRBV27 with TRBJ1-4; D is undetermined. This CDR3 comprises 12 residues. CDR1 is MNHEY, CDR2 SMNVEV, per germline (reference sequence). V was clipped by 8 bases and J by 0 bases, with 4 bases between them. CDR3 sequence: CASATTNEKLFF. The CDR3, as DNA: TGTGCCAGCGCGACAACTAATGAAAAACTGTTTTTT.

The table lists this clone with a count of one. The chain is built from TRBV11-2 and TRBJ1-1, with D possibly being TRBD1 (6 bases). The V gene lost 3 bases and the J gene lost 1 base, with 9 bases spanning the gap. From germline, CDR1 is SGHAT and CDR2 FQNNGV. The CDR3 contains 14 residues. The CDR3 protein is CASSFQGRNTEAFF. CDR3 coding DNA: TGTGCCAGCAGCTTCCAGGGGAGGAACACTGAAGCTTTCTTT.

The chain recombines TRBV2 with TRBJ2-2; D gene unclear. V lost 3 bases and J 6 bases, leaving 8 bases between the germline ends. This CDR3 contains 13 residues. Germline values: CDR1 SNHLY, CDR2 FYNNEI. In DNA form, the CDR3 reads TGTGCCAGCAGTGACGAGGAGTCCGGGGAGCTGTTTTTT. Translated, it gives CASSDEESGELFF.

This clone has a single count. The genes are TRBV29-1 and TRBJ2-5; D ambiguous. Trimming shortened V by 7 bases and J by 2 bases, and 8 bases separated the two germline ends. The CDR3 runs 11 residues. The V gene's germline CDR1 is SQVTM and CDR2 ANQGSEA. CDR3 bases: TGCAGCGCCTTTCTTCAAGAGACCCAGTACTTC. Its translation: CSAFLQETQYF.

The count of this clone is one. The chain links TRBV7-2 to TRBJ2-7; D not resolved. The germline V and J ends were trimmed by 1 base and 0 bases, with 10 bases remaining between them. Germline V gives CDR1 SGHTA, CDR2 FQGNSA. This CDR3 contains 15 residues. The CDR3 here is CASSLVSQLSYEQYF. For the CDR3, the DNA is TGTGCCAGCAGCTTAGTGTCACAGCTCTCCTACGAGCAGTACTTC.

The chain links TRBV5-1 to TRBJ2-7, with D perhaps TRBD1 (6 bases). CDR3 length equals 15 residues. V was clipped by 4 bases and J by 0 bases, with 14 bases between them. The germline V gene encodes CDR1 SGHRS and CDR2 YFSETQ. CDR3 nucleotide sequence: TGCGCCAGCAGCCCGGACAGTCCCCGCTCCTACGAGCAGTACTTC. It translates to CASSPDSPRSYEQYF.

CDR3 sequence reads: CASSYSIREGYTF. The CDR3 DNA is TGTGCCAGCAGTTACTCGATCCGAGAAGGCTACACCTTC. The gene calls are TRBV6-5 and TRBJ1-2; unclear D gene. From germline, CDR1 is MNHEY and CDR2 SVGAGI. This CDR3 has 13 residues. V gave up 0 bases and J gave up 8 bases, with 10 bases separating them.

This chain uses TRBV11-2 with TRBJ1-2, with 9 bases aligning to TRBD1. The CDR3 has 15 residues. V lost 5 bases and J lost 7; bases outside the gene matches: 11. Germline CDR1 is SGHAT and CDR2 is FQNNGV. The CDR3 spells CASSQGQGIFGGYTF. DNA of the CDR3: TGTGCCAGCAGCCAGGGACAGGGTATTTTCGGTGGCTACACCTTC.

This chain joins TRBV30 and TRBJ1-2; TRBD1 agrees at 8 bases. V shed 2 bases, J shed 5 bases, and the junction held 10 bases outside the gene matches. Germline V gene sequence: CDR1 GTSNPN, CDR2 SVGIG (reference sequence). This CDR3 region has 15 residues. CDR3 region: CAWSLTGESIYGYTF. Here the CDR3 DNA reads TGTGCCTGGAGTTTGACAGGGGAGTCGATTTATGGCTACACCTTC.

The gene calls are TRBV7-9 and TRBJ2-1; 8 bases fit TRBD2. Trimming cost V 5 bases and J 4 bases; bases outside gene matches: 13. Germline V gene data show CDR1 as SEHNR and CDR2 as FQNEAQ (reference sequence). This CDR3 has 17 amino acids. The CDR3 DNA reads as TGTGCCAGCAGCCTCAGTGAGAGCGGGAGCCTTTACAATGAGCAGTTCTTC. Its translation is CASSLSESGSLYNEQFF.

J is TRBJ2-5 and V is TRBV14, with a weak D call TRBD1 (5 bases). V was cut by 1 base and J by 4 bases, with 13 bases left in between. The CDR3 contains 15 residues. Germline V gene data show CDR1 as SGHDN and CDR2 as FVKESK. For the CDR3, the DNA is TGTGCCAGCAGCCAAGTCAGGGCCCTATCAGAGACCCAGTACTTC. Its translation is CASSQVRALSETQYF.

This sequence joins TRBV5-4 and TRBJ1-1; tentative D call: TRBD1 (6 bases). The length of the CDR3 is 13 residues. The V end lost 3 bases, the J end lost 3 bases, and 9 bases lay between the germline ends. Germline lookup yields CDR1 SGHNT and CDR2 YYREEE (reference sequence). The CDR3 coding sequence is TGTGCCAGCAGCTGGGGGGCCGACACTGAAGCTTTCTTT. Encoded protein: CASSWGADTEAFF. The variable domain in full, completed from reference TRBV5-4 and TRBJ1-1, reads ETGVTQSPTHLIKTRGQQVTLRCSSQSGHNTVSWYQQALGQGPQFIFQYYREEENGRGNFPPRFSGLQFPNYSSELNVNALELDDSALYLCASSWGADTEAFFGQGTRLTVV.

V gene TRBV4-1 combines with J gene TRBJ1-5; TRBD1 aligns across 10 bases. The V gene end was trimmed by 4 bases and the J gene end by 2 bases; junction bases not matched to a gene: 5. The CDR3 covers 16 residues. The germline gives CDR1 MGHRA, CDR2 YSYEKL. DNA of the CDR3: TGCGCCAGCAGCCTCACCGGGACAGGGGGCAATCAGCCCCAGCATTTT. Translating it yields CASSLTGTGGNQPQHF.

This sequence joins TRBV28 and TRBJ2-3; 7 bases are a match to TRBD1. The CDR3 is made up of 14 amino acids. CDR1 is MDHEN and CDR2 is SYDVKM in the germline V gene. The J segment lost 0 bases and the V segment lost 3 bases, leaving 0 bases of the junction unmatched. CDR3 sequence (DNA): TGTGCCAGCAGTTTGACAGGGAGCACAGATACGCAGTATTTT. Its translation is CASSLTGSTDTQYF.

V gene TRBV4-1 combines with J gene TRBJ2-1; perhaps TRBD2 as D (6 bases). CDR1 is MGHRA, CDR2 YSYEKL, per germline. The ends were cut back, 3 bases at V and 5 bases at J, with 14 bases in the middle. The CDR3 runs 15 residues. CDR3 loop: CASSHGSMWHNEQFF. The CDR3 nucleotides are TGCGCCAGCAGCCACGGGAGCATGTGGCACAATGAGCAGTTCTTC.

This clone has only one observation. The CDR3 spells CASSFPPGDSGLSTDTQYF. In nucleotides, the CDR3 is TGTGCCAGCAGTTTCCCGCCGGGGGACAGCGGGCTTAGCACAGATACGCAGTATTTT. The chain uses TRBV28 and TRBJ2-3; TRBD1 might be the D (7 bases). This CDR3 comprises 19 residues. V dropped 3 bases and J dropped 0 bases, with 22 bases sitting between them. From germline, CDR1 is MDHEN and CDR2 SYDVKM. Supplemented by reference TRBV28 and TRBJ2-3, the full variable domain reads DVKVTQSSRYLVKRTGEKVFLECVQDMDHENMFWYRQDPGLGLRLIYFSYDVKMKEKGDIPEGYSVSREKKERFSLILESASTNQTSMYLCASSFPPGDSGLSTDTQYFGPGTRLTVL.